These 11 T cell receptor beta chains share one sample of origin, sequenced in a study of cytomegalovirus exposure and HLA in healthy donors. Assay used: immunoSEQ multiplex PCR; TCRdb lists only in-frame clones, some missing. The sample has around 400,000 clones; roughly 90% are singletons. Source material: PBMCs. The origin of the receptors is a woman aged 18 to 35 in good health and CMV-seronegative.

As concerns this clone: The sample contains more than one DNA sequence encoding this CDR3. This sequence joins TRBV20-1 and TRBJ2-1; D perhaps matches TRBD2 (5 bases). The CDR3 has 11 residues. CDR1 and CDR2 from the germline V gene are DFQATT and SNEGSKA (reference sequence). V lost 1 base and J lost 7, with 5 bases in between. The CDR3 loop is CSARGGNEQFF. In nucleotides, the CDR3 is TGCAGTGCTAGAGGCGGGAATGAGCAGTTCTTC.

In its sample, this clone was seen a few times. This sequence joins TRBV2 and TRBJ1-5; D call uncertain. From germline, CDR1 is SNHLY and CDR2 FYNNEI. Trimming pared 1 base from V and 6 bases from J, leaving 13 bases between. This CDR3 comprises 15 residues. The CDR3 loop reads CASSEESHSGQPQHF. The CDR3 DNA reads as TGTGCCAGCAGTGAAGAATCCCATTCGGGTCAGCCCCAGCATTTT.

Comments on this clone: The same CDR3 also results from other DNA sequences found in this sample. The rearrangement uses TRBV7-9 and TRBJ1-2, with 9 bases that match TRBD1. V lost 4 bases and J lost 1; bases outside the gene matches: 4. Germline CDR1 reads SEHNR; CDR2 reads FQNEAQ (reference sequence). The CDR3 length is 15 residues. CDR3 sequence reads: CASSSRTGVNYGYTF. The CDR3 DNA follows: TGTGCCAGCAGCTCCCGGACAGGGGTTAACTATGGCTACACCTTC.

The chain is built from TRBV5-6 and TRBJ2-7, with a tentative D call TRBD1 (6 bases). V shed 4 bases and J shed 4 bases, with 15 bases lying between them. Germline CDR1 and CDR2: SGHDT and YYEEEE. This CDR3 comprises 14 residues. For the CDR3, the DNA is TGTGCCAGCAGCCTCCTAGGGGGTCCTTACGAGCAGTACTTC. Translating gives CASSLLGGPYEQYF.

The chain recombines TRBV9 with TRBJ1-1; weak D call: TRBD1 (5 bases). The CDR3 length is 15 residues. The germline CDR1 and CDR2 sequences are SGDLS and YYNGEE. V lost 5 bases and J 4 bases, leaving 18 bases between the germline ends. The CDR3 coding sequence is TGTGCCAGCAGGGGGCCTAAGGGCGATGGCACTGAAGCTTTCTTT. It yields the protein CASRGPKGDGTEAFF.

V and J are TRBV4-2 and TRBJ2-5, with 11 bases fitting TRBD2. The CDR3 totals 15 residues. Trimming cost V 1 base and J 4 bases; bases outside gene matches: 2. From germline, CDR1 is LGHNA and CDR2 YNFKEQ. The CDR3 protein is CASSQGLAGIETQYF. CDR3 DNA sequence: TGTGCCAGCAGCCAAGGACTAGCGGGGATAGAGACCCAGTACTTC.

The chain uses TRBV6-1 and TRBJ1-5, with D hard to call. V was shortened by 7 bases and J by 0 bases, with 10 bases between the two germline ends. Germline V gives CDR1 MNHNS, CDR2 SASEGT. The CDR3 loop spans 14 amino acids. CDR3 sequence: CASMRAASNQPQHF. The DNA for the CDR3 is TGTGCCAGCATGAGGGCAGCTAGCAATCAGCCCCAGCATTTT.

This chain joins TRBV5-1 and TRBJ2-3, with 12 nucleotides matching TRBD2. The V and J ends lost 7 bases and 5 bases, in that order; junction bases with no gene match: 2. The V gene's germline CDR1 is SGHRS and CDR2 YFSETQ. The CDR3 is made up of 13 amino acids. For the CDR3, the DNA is TGCGCCAGCTTGGGACTAGCGGGAGATACGCAGTATTTT. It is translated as CASLGLAGDTQYF.

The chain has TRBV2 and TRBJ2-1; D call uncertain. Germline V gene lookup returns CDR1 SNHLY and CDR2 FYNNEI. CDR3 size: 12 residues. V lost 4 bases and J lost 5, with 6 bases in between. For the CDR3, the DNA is TGTGCCAGCAGTGCATCCCACAATGAGCAGTTCTTC. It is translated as CASSASHNEQFF.

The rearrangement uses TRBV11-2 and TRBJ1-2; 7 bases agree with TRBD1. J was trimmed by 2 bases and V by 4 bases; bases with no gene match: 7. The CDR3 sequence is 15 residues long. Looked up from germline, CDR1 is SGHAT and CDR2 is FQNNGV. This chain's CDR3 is CASSWGRGANYGYTF. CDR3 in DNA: TGTGCCAGCAGCTGGGGCAGGGGGGCCAACTATGGCTACACCTTC.

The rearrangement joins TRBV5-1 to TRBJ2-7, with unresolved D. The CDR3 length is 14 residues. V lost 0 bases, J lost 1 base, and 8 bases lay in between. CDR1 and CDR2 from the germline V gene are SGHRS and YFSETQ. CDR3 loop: CASSLEQPSYEQYF. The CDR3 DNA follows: TGCGCCAGCAGCTTGGAACAGCCGTCCTACGAGCAGTACTTC.